This TCR beta chain was retrieved from a study of blood T cell repertoires in COVID-19. Study context: COVID-19 samples collected from the United States, Italy and Spain covered acute and convalescent phases. Sources were T cells, B-cell-depleted T cells, or PBMCs; the material itself was cDNA or gDNA.

Methods used by the authors: Reference gene primers were amplified, and this amplification served to estimate nucleated cell counts. Method: immunoSEQ multiplex PCR; TCRdb's copy keeps in-frame clones and lacks some. V and J calls plus clone size are reproduced from that table; the DNA served to infer D and trimming. The profile shows about 210,000 clones, around 87% of them singletons. Germline V CDR1 and CDR2: SGDLS, YYNGEE. CDR3 size: 19 residues. The V segment lost 0 bases and the J segment 4 bases; nucleotides outside the gene matches: 13. Sequencing input: peripheral blood. The sequence was collected from a man between 60 and 75 years old with acute or convalescent COVID-19. This sequence joins TRBV9 and TRBJ1-3, with TRBD1 matching 10 bases. Written as DNA, the CDR3 is TGTGCCAGCAGCGTAGACCTGAGGGACAGGGGTTATAGAGGAAACACCATATATTTT. Translated, it gives CASSVDLRDRGYRGNTIYF.